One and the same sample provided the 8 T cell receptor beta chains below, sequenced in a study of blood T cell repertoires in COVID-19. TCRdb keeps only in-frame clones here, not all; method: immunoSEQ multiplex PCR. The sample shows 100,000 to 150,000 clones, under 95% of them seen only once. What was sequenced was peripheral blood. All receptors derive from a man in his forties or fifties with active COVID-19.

CDR3: CASTYNQGKDRYEQYV. The CDR3 DNA is TGTGCCAGCACCTACAACCAGGGTAAGGATCGTTACGAGCAGTACGTC. The chain carries TRBV27 and TRBJ2-7; possibly TRBD1 for D (5 bases). CDR1 and CDR2 (germline): MNHEY, SMNVEV (reference sequence). Trimming took off 7 bases at V and 4 bases at J, with 23 bases between the two ends. The CDR3 has 16 amino acids.

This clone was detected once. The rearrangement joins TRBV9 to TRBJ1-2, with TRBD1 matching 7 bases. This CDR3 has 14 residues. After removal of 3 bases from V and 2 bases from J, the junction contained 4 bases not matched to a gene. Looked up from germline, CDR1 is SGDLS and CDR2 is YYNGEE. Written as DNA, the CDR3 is TGTGCCAGCAGCGCGAGGGGACAGAACTATGGCTACACCTTC. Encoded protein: CASSARGQNYGYTF.

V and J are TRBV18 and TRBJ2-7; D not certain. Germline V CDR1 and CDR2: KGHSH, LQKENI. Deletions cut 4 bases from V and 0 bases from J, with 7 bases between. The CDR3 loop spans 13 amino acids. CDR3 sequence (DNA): TGTGCCAGCTCACTGACTGCCTCCTACGAGCAGTACTTC. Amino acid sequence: CASSLTASYEQYF.

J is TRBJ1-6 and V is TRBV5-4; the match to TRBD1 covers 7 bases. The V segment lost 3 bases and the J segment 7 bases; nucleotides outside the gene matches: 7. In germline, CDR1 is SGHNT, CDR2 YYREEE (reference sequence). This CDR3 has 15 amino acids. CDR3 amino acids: CASSSQGSMNSPLHF. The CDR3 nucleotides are TGTGCCAGCAGCTCACAGGGGTCTATGAATTCACCCCTCCACTTT.

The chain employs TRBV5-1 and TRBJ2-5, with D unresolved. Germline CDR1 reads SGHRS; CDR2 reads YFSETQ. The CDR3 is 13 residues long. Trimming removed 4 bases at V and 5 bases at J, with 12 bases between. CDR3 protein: CASSSLTPETQYF. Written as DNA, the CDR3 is TGCGCCAGCAGCAGCTTGACTCCCGAGACCCAGTACTTC.

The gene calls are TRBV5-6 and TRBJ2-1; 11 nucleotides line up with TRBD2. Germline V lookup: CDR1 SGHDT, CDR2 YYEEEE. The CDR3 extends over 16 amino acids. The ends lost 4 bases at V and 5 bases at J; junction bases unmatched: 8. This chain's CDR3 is CASSPLSGRAHNEQFF. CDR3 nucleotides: TGTGCCAGCAGCCCCCTTAGCGGGAGGGCCCACAATGAGCAGTTCTTC.

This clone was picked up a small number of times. CDR3 DNA sequence: TGCGCCATCTCGTGCGAGCAGTACGTC. Translated: CAISCEQYV. V usage is TRBV10-1 and J usage is TRBJ2-7; no clear D. V was cut by 10 bases and J by 6 bases, with 7 bases left in between. Germline CDR1 is WNHNN and CDR2 is SYGVQD (reference sequence). This CDR3 contains 9 residues.

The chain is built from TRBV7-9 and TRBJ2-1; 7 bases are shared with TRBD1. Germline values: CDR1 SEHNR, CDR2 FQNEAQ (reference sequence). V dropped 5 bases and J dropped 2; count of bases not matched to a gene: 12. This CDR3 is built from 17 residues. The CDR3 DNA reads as TGTGCCAGCAGCCCCCCTTTGCGACAGGGCCCCTACAATGAGCAGTTCTTC. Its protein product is CASSPPLRQGPYNEQFF. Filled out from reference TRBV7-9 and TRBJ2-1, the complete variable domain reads DTGVSQNPRHKITKRGQNVTFRCDPISEHNRLYWYRQTLGQGPEFLTYFQNEAQLEKSRLLSDRFSAERPKGSFSTLEIQRTEQGDSAMYLCASSPPLRQGPYNEQFFGPGTRLTVL.